The clone carrying this T cell receptor (beta chain) has more than one count but fewer than ten. Its target is not known. This sample was included in a study of OX40 agonist ivuxolimab in advanced cancers. Study findings and constraints: On average, a greater number of expanded clones characterised CD8+ T cells relative to CD4+.

The CDR3 is 11 amino acids. Germline V gene lookup returns CDR1 SQVTM and CDR2 ANQGSEA. Trimming removed 6 bases from V and 8 bases from J, with 13 bases in between. The method was immunoSEQ multiplex PCR; TCRdb's version includes in-frame clones alone and lacks a portion of them. Of about 74,000 clones in the sample, roughly 84% were seen once. The cohort excluded patients with autoimmune disease history or systemic immunosuppression. Drawing of blood for sampling happened at baseline, at cycle 4 day 1, and at cycle 7 day 1. The chain uses TRBV29-1 and TRBJ1-2; TRBD1 is a possible D gene (5 bases). This receptor was taken from an adult with an advanced solid tumor such as melanoma, head and neck, liver or kidney cancer. The sample in question was CD4+ or CD8+ T cells sorted from blood, obtained in a trial of the OX40 agonist ivuxolimab. The CDR3 loop reads CSVGTGWGYTF. CDR3 DNA: TGCAGCGTCGGGACGGGGTGGGGCTACACCTTC.